The rows below give T cell receptor beta chains drawn from one sample of a study of blood T cell repertoires in COVID-19. Using immunoSEQ multiplex PCR, the repertoire was profiled, and TCRdb retains in-frame clones only, with some absent. The table records about 230,000 clones, 80% to 90% of them present only once. The sample consisted of peripheral blood. The receptors were gathered from a man aged 35-49 years who had recovered from COVID-19. CDR3s include the opening cysteine and the closing phenylalanine or tryptophan. The D gene is left open where the match is weak. Clone size is not always given. Where it is, it says once, few, many or a class for expanded clones.

abundance	d_gene	j_gene	v_gene	CDR3aa	CDR3nt
NA	TRBD1	TRBJ1-2	TRBV30	CAWADRVGNYGYTF	TGTGCCTGGGCAGACAGGGTGGGAAACTATGGCTACACCTTC
NA	TRBD2	TRBJ2-1	TRBV7-2	CASRVILAGGPHEQFF	TGTGCCAGCAGGGTAATACTAGCGGGGGGGCCGCATGAGCAGTTCTTC
NA	TRBD1	TRBJ1-1	TRBV18	CASSPRDRNTEAFF	TGTGCCAGCTCACCGAGGGACAGGAACACTGAAGCTTTCTTT
NA	TRBD2	TRBJ2-1	TRBV4-1	CASSQDRASGRPHNEQFF	TGCGCCAGCAGCCAAGATAGGGCTAGCGGGAGGCCCCACAATGAGCAGTTCTTC
few	TRBD1	TRBJ1-5	TRBV6-5	CASSPIRGQPQHF	TGTGCCAGCAGTCCCATCAGGGGGCAGCCCCAGCATTTT
few	TRBD1	TRBJ1-5	TRBV29-1	CSLCAGGSLQPQHF	TGCAGCTTGTGTGCAGGGGGCTCTCTCCAGCCCCAGCATTTT
NA	TRBD1	TRBJ2-7	TRBV5-1	CASSRSGTGGDEQYF	TGCGCCAGCAGCCGATCCGGGACAGGGGGCGACGAGCAGTACTTC
once	TRBD2	TRBJ2-7	TRBV9	CASSAGLATLEQYF	TGTGCCAGCAGCGCGGGACTAGCGACTCTGGAGCAGTACTTC
few	TRBD1	TRBJ1-2	TRBV27	CASSYFRGDGYTF	TGTGCCAGCAGCTACTTCAGGGGGGACGGCTACACCTTC
NA	NA	TRBJ2-7	TRBV5-4	CASSQQGAYEQYF	TGTGCCAGCAGCCAACAGGGCGCCTACGAGCAGTACTTC
NA	NA	TRBJ1-5	TRBV6-2/TRBV6-3	CASSYRRMMDQPQHF	TGTGCCAGCAGTTATAGGCGGATGATGGATCAGCCCCAGCATTTT
NA	TRBD2	TRBJ2-7	TRBV13	CASSEGTSGYEQYF	TGTGCCAGCAGCGAAGGGACTAGCGGCTACGAGCAGTACTTC
NA	TRBD2	TRBJ2-7	TRBV12-5	CASGLALRGGQYF	TGTGCTAGTGGTTTGGCACTTCGGGGGGGGCAGTACTTC
NA	TRBD1	TRBJ2-3	TRBV5-1	CASRTTGGLSDTQYF	TGCGCCAGCAGAACTACAGGGGGTCTATCAGATACGCAGTATTTT
NA	TRBD2	TRBJ2-3	TRBV7-6	CASSRGLAGHTDTQYF	TGTGCCAGCAGCCGCGGACTAGCGGGGCACACAGATACGCAGTATTTT
NA	TRBD2	TRBJ2-7	TRBV9	CASSRTGTSGTYEQYF	TGTGCCAGCTCGAGAACCGGGACTAGCGGCACCTACGAGCAGTACTTC
NA	TRBD2	TRBJ2-2	TRBV5-1	CASSFSLSGRLAAGELFF	TGCGCCAGCAGCTTTAGCCTCAGCGGGAGGTTGGCGGCCGGGGAGCTGTTTTTT
NA	NA	TRBJ2-7	TRBV27	CASSDSRPEGYEQYF	TGTGCCAGCAGTGACAGTCGGCCTGAAGGTTACGAGCAGTACTTC
few	NA	TRBJ1-4	TRBV10-1	CASSPGTTNEKLFF	TGCGCCAGCAGCCCCGGGACAACTAATGAAAAACTGTTTTTT
NA	TRBD1	TRBJ2-2	TRBV9	CASSSSGTGLVNTGELFF	TGTGCCAGCAGCAGCTCCGGGACAGGTCTCGTTAACACCGGGGAGCTGTTTTTT
NA	NA	TRBJ1-5	TRBV3-1/TRBV3-2	CASSQDLSGLNQPQHF	TGTGCCAGCAGCCAAGATCTTAGCGGCCTCAATCAGCCCCAGCATTTT
few	NA	TRBJ1-2	TRBV25-1	CASSWGDDYGYTF	TGTGCCAGCAGTTGGGGAGATGACTATGGCTACACCTTC
NA	NA	TRBJ2-3	TRBV7-2	CASSFPLGGAHTQYF	TGTGCCAGCAGCTTTCCACTCGGGGGAGCCCATACGCAGTATTTT
NA	TRBD1	TRBJ2-7	TRBV5-1	CASSPSTGVDEQYF	TGCGCCAGCAGCCCATCAACAGGGGTCGACGAGCAGTACTTC
NA	NA	TRBJ1-3	TRBV30	CAWSRGGNTIYF	TGTGCCTGGAGCCGAGGTGGAAACACCATATATTTT
NA	TRBD1	TRBJ2-7	TRBV10-1	CASSPGTGEQYF	TGCGCCAGCAGTCCCGGGACAGGGGAGCAGTACTTC
NA	TRBD1	TRBJ1-4	TRBV29-1	CSVATGSGEKLFF	TGCAGCGTTGCGACAGGGTCGGGTGAAAAACTGTTTTTT
NA	NA	TRBJ2-5	TRBV2	CATRRPTGETQYF	TGTGCCACCCGCCGGCCCACGGGGGAGACCCAGTACTTC
NA	NA	TRBJ1-5	TRBV30	CAWSAHRYDSNQPQHF	TGTGCCTGGAGTGCCCACAGATACGATAGCAATCAGCCCCAGCATTTT
NA	NA	TRBJ1-6	TRBV9	CASSVGTRDDSPLHF	TGTGCCAGCAGCGTGGGGACAAGGGATGATTCACCCCTCCACTTT
NA	NA	TRBJ2-7	TRBV4-3	CASSQDPAHIGVYGSYEQYF	TGCGCCAGCAGCCAAGATCCGGCCCACATCGGGGTTTACGGCTCCTACGAGCAGTACTTC
NA	NA	TRBJ2-5	TRBV6-5	CASSYTPTPGETQYF	TGTGCCAGCAGTTACACTCCAACCCCCGGGGAGACCCAGTACTTC
few	NA	TRBJ2-7	TRBV2	CASSVLQSYEQYF	TGTGCCAGCAGTGTATTACAGTCCTACGAGCAGTACTTC
NA	NA	TRBJ1-5	TRBV2	CASRPTASNQPQHF	TGTGCCAGCAGGCCGACAGCCAGCAATCAGCCCCAGCATTTT
NA	TRBD2	TRBJ2-1	TRBV10-3	CAISDEGGPKFNNEQFF	TGTGCCATCAGTGATGAGGGAGGGCCAAAGTTCAACAATGAGCAGTTCTTC
NA	NA	TRBJ2-2	TRBV6-2/TRBV6-3	CASSAMTGTGELFF	TGTGCCAGCAGTGCGATGACAGGTACCGGGGAGCTGTTTTTT
once	TRBD1	TRBJ2-5	TRBV4-3	CASSQGTGFQETQYF	TGCGCCAGCAGCCAGGGGACAGGATTCCAAGAGACCCAGTACTTC
NA	NA	TRBJ1-6	TRBV5-1	CASSADYDSPLHF	TGCGCCAGCAGCGCGGACTACGATTCACCCCTCCACTTT
NA	NA	TRBJ2-2	TRBV9	CASSVGGRTYTGELFF	TGTGCCAGCAGCGTAGGCGGCAGGACATACACCGGGGAGCTGTTTTTT
NA	TRBD1	TRBJ2-5	TRBV7-8	CASSPWTGEETQYF	TGTGCCAGCAGCCCCTGGACAGGGGAAGAGACCCAGTACTTC
NA	NA	TRBJ1-2	TRBV6-5	CASSYSSSGYGYTF	TGTGCCAGCAGTTACTCCAGTTCTGGCTATGGCTACACCTTC
NA	TRBD1	TRBJ1-2	TRBV7-2	CASSLSATGPYGYTF	TGTGCCAGCAGCTTATCTGCGACAGGGCCCTATGGCTACACCTTC
NA	TRBD2	TRBJ2-1	TRBV7-2	CASSLLAGEQFF	TGTGCCAGCAGCTTACTAGCGGGGGAGCAGTTCTTC
NA	NA	TRBJ1-1	TRBV29-1	CSVADTEAFF	TGCAGCGTTGCGGACACTGAAGCTTTCTTT
NA	TRBD1	TRBJ2-2	TRBV6-6	CASSTDRAGELFF	TGTGCCAGCAGTACGGACAGGGCTGGGGAGCTGTTTTTT
few	TRBD1	TRBJ1-2	TRBV19	CASSISGQYGYTF	TGTGCCAGTAGTATTTCGGGACAGTATGGCTACACCTTC
NA	NA	TRBJ2-1	TRBV5-6	CASSFGLRGAHEQFF	TGTGCCAGCAGCTTCGGACTGCGCGGGGCACATGAGCAGTTCTTC
NA	NA	TRBJ2-1	TRBV7-6	CASSPRTGSSYNEQFF	TGTGCCAGCAGCCCGCGGACCGGGAGCTCCTACAATGAGCAGTTCTTC
NA	TRBD1	TRBJ1-2	TRBV30	CAWTGTGSHYGYTF	TGTGCCTGGACCGGGACAGGGTCCCACTATGGCTACACCTTC
few	NA	TRBJ1-3	TRBV7-2	CASSSQTGGNTIYF	TGTGCCAGCAGCTCCCAGACAGGTGGAAACACCATATATTTT
NA	TRBD1	TRBJ1-4	TRBV19	CASYTGGRDNEKLFF	TGTGCCAGTTACACAGGGGGAAGAGATAATGAAAAACTGTTTTTT